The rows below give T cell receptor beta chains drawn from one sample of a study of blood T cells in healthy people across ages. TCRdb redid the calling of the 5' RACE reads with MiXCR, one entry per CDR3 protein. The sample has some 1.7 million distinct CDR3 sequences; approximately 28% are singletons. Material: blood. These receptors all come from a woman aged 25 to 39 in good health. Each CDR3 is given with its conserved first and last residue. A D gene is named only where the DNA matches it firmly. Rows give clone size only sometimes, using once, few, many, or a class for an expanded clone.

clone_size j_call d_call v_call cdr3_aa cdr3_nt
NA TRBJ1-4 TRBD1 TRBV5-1 CASSLEGQGWTNEKLFF TGCGCCAGCAGCTTGGAAGGACAGGGATGGACTAATGAAAAACTGTTTTTT
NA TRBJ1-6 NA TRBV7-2 CASSLGGGKSYNSPLHF TGTGCCAGCAGCTTAGGAGGAGGGAAGTCCTATAATTCACCCCTCCACTTT
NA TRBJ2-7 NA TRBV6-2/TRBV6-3 CASSSRAFYEQYF TGTGCCAGCAGTTCTAGAGCCTTCTACGAGCAGTACTTC
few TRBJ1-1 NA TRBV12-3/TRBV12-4 CASRLWGRWDTEAFF TGTGCCAGCAGACTTTGGGGGCGGTGGGACACTGAAGCTTTCTTT
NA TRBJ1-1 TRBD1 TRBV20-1 CSAPWTGGQNTEAFF TGCAGTGCACCTTGGACAGGAGGGCAGAACACTGAAGCTTTCTTT
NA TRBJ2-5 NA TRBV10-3 CAISESSGDQETQYF TGTGCCATCAGTGAGTCGTCAGGTGATCAAGAGACCCAGTACTTC
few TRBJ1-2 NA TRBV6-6 CASGLEGDYGYTF TGTGCCAGCGGCCTCGAGGGGGATTATGGCTACACCTTC
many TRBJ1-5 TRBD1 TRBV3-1 CASSRGTGGNQPQHF TGCGCCAGCAGCCGGGGGACAGGGGGCAATCAGCCCCAGCATTTT
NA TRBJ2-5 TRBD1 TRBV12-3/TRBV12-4 CASSPGQGRSEQYF TGTGCCAGCAGTCCGGGACAGGGTCGAAGTGAGCAGTACTTC
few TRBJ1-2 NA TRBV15 CATSPYNYGYTF TGTGCCACCAGCCCATACAACTATGGCTACACCTTC
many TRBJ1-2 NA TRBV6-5 CASSYSFLWEGLYGYTF TGTGCCAGCAGTTACTCTTTTTTATGGGAGGGTCTCTATGGCTACACCTTC
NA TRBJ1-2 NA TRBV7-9 CASSLSAAGDHGYTF TGTGCCAGCAGCTTAAGTGCGGCAGGGGACCATGGCTACACCTTC
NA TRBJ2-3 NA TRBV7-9 CASSLDRRASTDTQYF TGTGCCAGCAGCTTAGACAGGCGGGCCAGCACAGACACGCAGTATTTT
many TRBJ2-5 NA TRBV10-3 CAIRAQGGETQYF TGTGCCATCAGGGCACAAGGAGGGGAGACCCAGTACTTC
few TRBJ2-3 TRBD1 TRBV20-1 CSASSTGDRADTQYF TGCAGTGCTAGCTCTACAGGGGACAGGGCAGATACGCAGTATTTT
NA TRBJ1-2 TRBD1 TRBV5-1 CASSPGQGSRGYGYTF TGCGCCAGCAGCCCGGGACAGGGAAGCAGGGGCTATGGCTACACCTTC
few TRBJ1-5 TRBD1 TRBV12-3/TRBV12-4 CASTRQGAGPQHF TGTGCCAGCACCCGACAGGGGGCTGGTCCCCAGCATTTT
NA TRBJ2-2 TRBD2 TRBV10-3 CAISGASGFAGELFF TGTGCCATCAGTGGGGCTAGCGGTTTCGCCGGGGAGCTGTTTTTT
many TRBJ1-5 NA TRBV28 CASSLRESNQPQHF TGTGCCAGCAGTTTGCGTGAAAGCAATCAGCCCCAGCATTTT
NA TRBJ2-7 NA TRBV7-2 CASSSTGNIYEQYF TGTGCCAGCAGTTCTACAGGGAACATTTACGAGCAGTACTTC
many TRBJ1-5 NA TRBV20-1 CSAQQPNQPQHF TGCAGTGCGCAACAGCCCAATCAGCCCCAGCATTTT
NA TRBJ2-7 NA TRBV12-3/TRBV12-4 CASRPRESGAYEQYF TGTGCCAGCAGGCCAAGGGAGTCCGGAGCCTACGAGCAGTACTTC
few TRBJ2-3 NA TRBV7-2 CASSAPGRDSTDTQYF TGTGCCAGCAGCGCTCCCGGGCGGGACAGCACAGATACGCAGTATTTT
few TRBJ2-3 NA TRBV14 CASSQVHGDTQYF TGTGCCAGCAGCCAAGTGCACGGAGATACGCAGTATTTT
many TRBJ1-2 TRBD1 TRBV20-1 CSAKTGSYGYTF TGCAGTGCTAAGACAGGGAGTTATGGCTACACCTTC
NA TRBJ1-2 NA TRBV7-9 CASSRTDVYGYTF TGTGCCAGCAGCCGGACGGACGTCTATGGCTACACCTTC